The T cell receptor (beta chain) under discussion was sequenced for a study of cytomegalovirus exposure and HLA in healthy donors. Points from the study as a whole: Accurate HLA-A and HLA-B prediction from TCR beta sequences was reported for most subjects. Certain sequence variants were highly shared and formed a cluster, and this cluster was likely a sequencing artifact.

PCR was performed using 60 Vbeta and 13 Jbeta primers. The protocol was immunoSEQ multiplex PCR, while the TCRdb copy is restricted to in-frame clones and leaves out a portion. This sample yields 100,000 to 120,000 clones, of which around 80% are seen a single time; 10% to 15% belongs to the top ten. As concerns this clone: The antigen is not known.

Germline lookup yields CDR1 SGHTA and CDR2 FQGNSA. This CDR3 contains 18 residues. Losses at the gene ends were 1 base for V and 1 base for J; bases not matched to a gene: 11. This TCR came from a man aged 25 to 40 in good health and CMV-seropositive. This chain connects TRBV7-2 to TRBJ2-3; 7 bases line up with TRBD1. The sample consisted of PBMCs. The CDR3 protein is CASSLVVGLGGRTDTQYF. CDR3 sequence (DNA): TGTGCCAGCAGCTTAGTTGTTGGGTTAGGGGGCCGCACAGATACGCAGTATTTT.